This T cell receptor (beta chain) was captured by sequencing in a study of beta chain features in type 1 diabetes. Study at large: There was similarity between patients and healthy donors in age, gender and cell yields.

This CDR3 region has 14 residues. Germline V gene sequence: CDR1 LNHNV, CDR2 YYDKDF (reference sequence). Unmatched junction bases numbered 4, after V lost 1 base and J lost 7 bases. Expressed TCRB transcripts were sequenced after all isolated RNA was converted to cDNA. Here immunoSEQ multiplex PCR was the method, and the copy in TCRdb shows in-frame clones only, minus some. The data contain around 340,000 clones, less than 20% of them singletons. The genes are TRBV15 and TRBJ1-5; 7 nucleotides match TRBD1. The origin of this receptor is a woman younger than 30 in good health. Sequencing used naive CD4+ T cells from blood. CDR3 in DNA: TGTGCCACCAGCAGAGTGACAGGGAACCAGCCCCAGCATTTT. Translating gives CATSRVTGNQPQHF.